This entry is about one T cell receptor beta chain. Germline CDR1 is MNHNS and CDR2 is SASEGT. This CDR3 has 15 residues. Trimming removed 2 bases at V and 5 bases at J, with 14 bases between. This entry belongs to a study of shared clonotypes between healthy human individuals. The method was immunoSEQ multiplex PCR; TCRdb's version includes in-frame clones alone and lacks a portion of them. The table shows millions of clones, with over 85% occurring only once. The sample taken for sequencing was naive CD4+ T cells sorted from blood. Subset in this sample: CD45RA+ positively selected. The TCR originated in a young man in good health. This rearrangement joins TRBV6-1 to TRBJ2-3; maybe TRBD1 (5 bases). The CDR3 coding sequence is TGTGCCAGCAGTGAACAGGGCAGGCATGGAGATACGCAGTATTTT. It specifies CASSEQGRHGDTQYF.